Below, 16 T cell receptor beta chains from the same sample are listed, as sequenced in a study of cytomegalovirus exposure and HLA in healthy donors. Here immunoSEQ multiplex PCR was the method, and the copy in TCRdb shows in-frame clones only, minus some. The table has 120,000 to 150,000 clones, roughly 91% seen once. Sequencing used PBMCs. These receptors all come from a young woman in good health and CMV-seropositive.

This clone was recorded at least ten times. The DNA for the CDR3 is TGCGCCAGCAGCCTTAGTTCCGGGACAGGGGGCGTTTACGAGCAGTACTTC. Protein sequence: CASSLSSGTGGVYEQYF. This chain connects TRBV4-1 to TRBJ2-7; 12 bases fit TRBD1. The CDR3 totals 17 residues. CDR1 MGHRA and CDR2 YSYEKL come from the germline V gene. Trimming removed 4 bases from V and 4 bases from J; junction bases left unmatched: 11.

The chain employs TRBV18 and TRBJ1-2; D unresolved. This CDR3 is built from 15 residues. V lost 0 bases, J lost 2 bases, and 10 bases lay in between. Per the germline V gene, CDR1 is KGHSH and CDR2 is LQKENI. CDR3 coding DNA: TGTGCCAGCTCACCACCTGCGGGGTCAAACTATGGCTACACCTTC. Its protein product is CASSPPAGSNYGYTF.

In DNA, the CDR3 is TGTGCCAGCAGCTTAGGTGTGGGCGTTAAGGAGACCCAGTACTTC. It encodes CASSLGVGVKETQYF. The gene calls are TRBV11-1 and TRBJ2-5; no firm D call. CDR1 is SGHAT and CDR2 is FQDESV in the germline V gene (reference sequence). The CDR3 has 15 residues. Trimming left V 1 base short and J 5 bases short, with 14 bases between.

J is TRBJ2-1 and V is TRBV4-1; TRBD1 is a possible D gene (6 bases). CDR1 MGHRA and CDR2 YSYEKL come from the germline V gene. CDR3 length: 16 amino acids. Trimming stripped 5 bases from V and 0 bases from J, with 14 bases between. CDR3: CASSTGTSSSYNEQFF. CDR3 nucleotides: TGCGCCAGCAGCACCGGGACATCGAGCTCCTACAATGAGCAGTTCTTC.

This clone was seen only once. As DNA, the CDR3 is TGTGCCAACCGCCGGGACACCGCTAACTATGGCTACACCTTC. It yields the protein CANRRDTANYGYTF. The chain combines TRBV6-1 with TRBJ1-2, with D possibly matching TRBD1 (6 bases). V was trimmed by 10 bases and J by 0 bases, leaving 15 bases between them. CDR3 length: 14 residues. Germline values: CDR1 MNHNS, CDR2 SASEGT.

For the CDR3, the DNA is TGTGCTAGTGGTTTGGGGACAGTTTCCTACGAGCAGTACTTC. It is translated as CASGLGTVSYEQYF. The chain is built from TRBV12-5 and TRBJ2-7; a possible D gene is TRBD1 (6 bases). The germline gives CDR1 LGHNT, CDR2 FRNRAP. The CDR3 loop spans 14 amino acids. V shed 1 base and J shed 1 base, with 8 bases lying between them.

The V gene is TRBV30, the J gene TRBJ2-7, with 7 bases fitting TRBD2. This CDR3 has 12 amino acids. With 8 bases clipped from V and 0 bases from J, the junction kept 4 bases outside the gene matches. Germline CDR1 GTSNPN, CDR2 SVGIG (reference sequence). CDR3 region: CAPRTSSYEQYF. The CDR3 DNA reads TGTGCCCCCCGGACTAGCTCCTACGAGCAGTACTTC.

CDR3 region: CASRGGQLNQPQHF. The CDR3 region has the DNA TGTGCCAGCAGGGGTGGACAGCTAAATCAGCCCCAGCATTTT. This chain links TRBV28 with TRBJ1-5; tentatively, D is TRBD1 (6 bases). V lost 6 bases, J lost 4 bases, and 13 bases lay in between. There are 14 residues in the CDR3. Germline-derived CDR1 and CDR2 are MDHEN and SYDVKM. The entire variable domain, with the rest obtained from reference TRBV28 and TRBJ1-5, is as follows: DVKVTQSSRYLVKRTGEKVFLECVQDMDHENMFWYRQDPGLGLRLIYFSYDVKMKEKGDIPEGYSVSREKKERFSLILESASTNQTSMYLCASRGGQLNQPQHFGDGTRLSIL.

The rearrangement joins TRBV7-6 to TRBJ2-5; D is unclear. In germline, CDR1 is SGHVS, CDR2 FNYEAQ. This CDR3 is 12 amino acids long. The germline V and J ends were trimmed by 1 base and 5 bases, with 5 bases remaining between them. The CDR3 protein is CASSLGAETQYF. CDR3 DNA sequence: TGTGCCAGCAGCTTAGGAGCCGAGACCCAGTACTTC.

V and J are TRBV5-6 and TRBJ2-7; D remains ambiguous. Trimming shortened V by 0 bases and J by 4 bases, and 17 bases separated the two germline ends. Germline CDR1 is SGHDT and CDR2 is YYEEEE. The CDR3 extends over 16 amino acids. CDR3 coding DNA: TGTGCCAGCAGCTTGGCCGGCGGCGATCCATTTTACGAGCAGTACTTC. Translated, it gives CASSLAGGDPFYEQYF.

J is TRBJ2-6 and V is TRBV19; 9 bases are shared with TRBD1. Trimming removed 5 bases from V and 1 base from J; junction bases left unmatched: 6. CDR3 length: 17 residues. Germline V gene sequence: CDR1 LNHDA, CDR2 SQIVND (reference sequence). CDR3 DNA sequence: TGTGCCAGTAGTTATGAGACAGGGGGTTCTGGGGCCAACGTCCTGACTTTC. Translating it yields CASSYETGGSGANVLTF.

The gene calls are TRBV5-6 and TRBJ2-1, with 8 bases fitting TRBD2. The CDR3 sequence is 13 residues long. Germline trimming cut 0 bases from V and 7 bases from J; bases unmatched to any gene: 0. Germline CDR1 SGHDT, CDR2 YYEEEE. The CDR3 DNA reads TGTGCCAGCAGCTTGGGACTAGCGAATGAGCAGTTCTTC. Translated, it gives CASSLGLANEQFF.

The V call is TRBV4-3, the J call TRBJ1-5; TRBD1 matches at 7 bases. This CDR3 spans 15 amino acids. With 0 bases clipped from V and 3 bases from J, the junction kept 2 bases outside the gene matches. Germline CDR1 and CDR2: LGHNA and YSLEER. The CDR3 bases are TGCGCCAGCAGCCAAGACAGGGGGACCAATCAGCCCCAGCATTTT. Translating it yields CASSQDRGTNQPQHF.

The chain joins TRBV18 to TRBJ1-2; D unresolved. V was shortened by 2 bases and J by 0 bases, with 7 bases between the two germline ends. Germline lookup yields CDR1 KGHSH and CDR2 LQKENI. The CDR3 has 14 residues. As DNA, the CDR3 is TGTGCCAGCTCACCAACCCAGACTAACTATGGCTACACCTTC. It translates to CASSPTQTNYGYTF.

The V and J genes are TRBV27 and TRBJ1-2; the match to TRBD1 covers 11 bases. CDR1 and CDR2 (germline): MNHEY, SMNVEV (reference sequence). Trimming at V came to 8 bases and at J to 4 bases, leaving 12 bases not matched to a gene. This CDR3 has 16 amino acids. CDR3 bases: TGTGCCAGCCAGGGCCCAGGGACAGGGGGTTTCTATGGCTACACCTTC. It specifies CASQGPGTGGFYGYTF.

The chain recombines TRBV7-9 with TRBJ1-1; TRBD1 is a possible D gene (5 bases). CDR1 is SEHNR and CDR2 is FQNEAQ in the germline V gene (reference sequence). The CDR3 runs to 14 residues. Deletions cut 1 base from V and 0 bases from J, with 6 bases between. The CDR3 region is CASSLGTLNTEAFF. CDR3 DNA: TGTGCCAGCAGCTTAGGGACATTGAACACTGAAGCTTTCTTT.